The 13 T cell receptor beta chains below all came from one sample that was sequenced in a study of prognosis after radiotherapy for stage I lung cancer. The TCR beta CDR3 region was amplified from genomic DNA, with two rounds of multiplex PCR being used for the amplification. Primers targeting each individual TRBV and TRBJ gene were applied in first-round PCR. TCRdb passed the multiplex PCR reads through MiXCR, listing each CDR3 protein once. Of around 8,600 distinct CDR3 sequences listed, roughly two thirds are singletons. Sample: PBMCs, taken before or after stereotactic body radiation therapy (not recorded which). The receptors were sampled from a donor over 45 with non-small cell lung cancer.

By sample fraction, this clonotype is medium-sized. V and J are TRBV9 and TRBJ1-1; 9 bases line up with TRBD1. The CDR3 is 13 amino acids. The junction had 0 bases not matched to a gene; V was cut back by 3 bases and J by 3 bases. Germline V gene data show CDR1 as SGDLS and CDR2 as YYNGEE. The CDR3 nucleotides read TGTGCCAGCAGCGGACAGGGGGACACTGAAGCTTTCTTT. It specifies CASSGQGDTEAFF.

The V and J genes are TRBV2 and TRBJ2-7; 8 nucleotides agree with TRBD2. With V trimmed by 6 bases and J by 3 bases, 13 bases remained unmatched. Germline V gene sequence: CDR1 SNHLY, CDR2 FYNNEI. There are 16 residues in the CDR3. This CDR3 is CASRGGPAGDIYEQYF. The CDR3 nucleotides read TGTGCCAGCAGGGGTGGGCCAGCGGGGGATATCTACGAGCAGTACTTC.

In the case of this clonotype: This probably arose from a read error, given a far larger clone one base away. V is TRBV7-2 and J is TRBJ2-2; TRBD2 matches at 12 bases. The germline gives CDR1 SGHTA, CDR2 FQGNSA. This CDR3 has 15 amino acids. Here the CDR3 reads CASSRTSGDTVELFF. CDR3 bases: TGTGCCAGCAGCCGGACTAGCGGGGACACCGTGGAGCTGTTTTTT.

This chain connects TRBV6-2 or TRBV6-3 to TRBJ2-7; 9 bases match TRBD1. J lost 3 bases, V lost 4 bases, and 4 bases had no gene match. CDR3 length: 14 amino acids. Germline V gene data show CDR1 as MNHEY and CDR2 as SVGEGT. The CDR3 spells CASSFWGQGYEQYF. CDR3 sequence (DNA): TGTGCCAGCAGTTTCTGGGGACAGGGCTACGAGCAGTACTTC.

This clonotype ranks as medium-sized. This chain uses TRBV20-1 with TRBJ1-2, with D unclear. V shed 5 bases and J shed 3 bases, with 19 bases lying between them. CDR1 and CDR2 (germline): DFQATT, SNEGSKA (reference sequence). The CDR3 has 15 amino acids. The CDR3 DNA follows: TGCAGTGCTCTCCCCGGAGCGGGGATGGACTATGGCTACACCTTC. Protein: CSALPGAGMDYGYTF.

This chain links TRBV6-1 with TRBJ2-7; 9 nucleotides align to TRBD1. The CDR3 runs to 15 residues. Germline V lookup: CDR1 MNHNS, CDR2 SASEGT. The V and J ends lost 1 base and 6 bases, in that order; junction bases with no gene match: 7. CDR3 nucleotide sequence: TGTGCCAGCAGTGAAGAAGGACAGGGGACGGGCGAGCAGTACTTC. Protein: CASSEEGQGTGEQYF.

A few counts support this clonotype. Given a far larger clone just one base away, this is likely a sequencing read error. The chain employs TRBV7-2 and TRBJ1-2; no clear D gene. This CDR3 region has 14 residues. Germline assignment: CDR1 SGHTA and CDR2 FQGNSA. For the CDR3, the DNA is TGTGACAGCAGCCCGGACCTCTCTAACTATGGCTACACCTTC. This encodes CDSSPDLSNYGYTF.

Within the sample, this clonotype is medium-sized. The rearrangement links TRBV28 to TRBJ1-4, with unresolved D. V shed 7 bases and J shed 7 bases, with 16 bases lying between them. CDR3 length: 14 amino acids. Germline CDR1 reads MDHEN; CDR2 reads SYDVKM. Here the CDR3 reads CASNAGRRGEKLFF. The CDR3 nucleotides read TGTGCCAGCAACGCGGGGAGGCGAGGTGAAAAACTGTTTTTT.

Points on this clonotype: The germline gene is not matched at one end of the junction; a read error may be the cause. The chain combines TRBV27 with TRBJ2-2; 12 positions match TRBD2. Looked up from germline, CDR1 is MNHEY and CDR2 is SMNVEV (reference sequence). This CDR3 is built from 16 residues. The CDR3 DNA is TGTGTCAGCGGGACTAGCGGGTTAACGAACACCGGGGAGCTGTTTTTT. Amino acids: CVSGTSGLTNTGELFF.

The chain employs TRBV25-1 and TRBJ1-6, with unresolved D. The germline gives CDR1 MGHDK, CDR2 SYGVNS. Trimming removed 3 bases at V and 4 bases at J, with 4 bases between. The CDR3 totals 13 residues. In nucleotides, the CDR3 is TGTGCCAGCAGTGATATTTATAATTCACCCCTCCACTTT. This encodes CASSDIYNSPLHF.

Regarding this clonotype: This likely stems from a read error, as it lies one base from a far larger clone. This chain uses TRBV6-5 with TRBJ2-2; 7 positions agree with TRBD2. Germline lookup yields CDR1 MNHEY and CDR2 SVGAGI. This CDR3 region has 16 residues. The J segment lost 4 bases and the V segment lost 7 bases, leaving 12 bases of the junction unmatched. DNA of the CDR3: TGTGCCAGCATTCCCCGAGGCGGGAGTGCCACCGGGGAGCTGTTTTTT. Its translation: CASIPRGGSATGELFF.

This rearrangement joins TRBV7-2 to TRBJ2-3; unclear D gene. This CDR3 contains 14 residues. V was shortened by 4 bases and J by 0 bases, with 8 bases between the two germline ends. From germline, CDR1 is SGHTA and CDR2 FQGNSA. This CDR3 is CASSYTGSTDTQYF. In nucleotides, the CDR3 is TGTGCCAGCAGCTACACTGGGAGCACAGATACGCAGTATTTT.

This clonotype was found once. It is likely a read error: a sequence one base away is far more abundant. J is TRBJ2-2 and V is TRBV28; 8 bases agree with TRBD2. The CDR3 length is 21 residues. Germline V gene lookup returns CDR1 MDHEN and CDR2 SYDVKM. V lost 7 bases, J lost 3 bases, and 25 bases stayed unmatched. CDR3 residues: CASNRVVYRGIPGLDTGELFF. The CDR3 bases are TGTGCCAGCAACCGCGTCGTGTATCGTGGGATTCCGGGACTAGACACCGGGGAGCTGTTTTTT.